This is a list of T cell receptor beta chains from one sample in a study of blood T cell repertoires in COVID-19. Sequenced by immunoSEQ multiplex PCR; TCRdb stores in-frame clones only, minus some. In the table there are 250,000 to 300,000 clones, about 88% of which are singletons. The sample consisted of peripheral blood. The receptors here all came from a young man with active or convalescent COVID-19. CDR3s include the opening cysteine and the closing phenylalanine or tryptophan.

j_call v_call cdr3_aa
TRBJ2-1 TRBV7-2 CASSFGGGSHGEQFF
TRBJ2-1 TRBV7-2 CASSFYRDEQFF
TRBJ1-1 TRBV10-1 CASRGGANTEAFF
TRBJ2-5 TRBV18 CASSQGEQETQYF
TRBJ2-3 TRBV7-3 CASSPLPPGTSGRVGTDTQYF
TRBJ2-7 TRBV11-2 CASSLDSRGYEQYF
TRBJ1-3 TRBV29-1 CSVGGRGGNTIYF
TRBJ2-5 TRBV6-5 CATSQRETQYF
TRBJ2-3 TRBV19 CASSITSGGQVDTQYF
TRBJ1-5 TRBV2 CASSMTLFSQHF
TRBJ2-7 TRBV12-3/TRBV12-4 CASGQVNYEQYF
TRBJ2-5 TRBV11-3 CASGTQAGETQYF
TRBJ2-7 TRBV6-1 CASSWEGGSHEQYF
TRBJ1-5 TRBV6-5 CASSSRPPYSNQPQHF
TRBJ2-7 TRBV6-2/TRBV6-3 CASSYPTGTGPYEQYF
TRBJ1-1 TRBV5-1 CASSFSTEPNTEAFF
TRBJ2-3 TRBV10-3 CAISESERVPSTDTQYF
TRBJ2-2 TRBV11-3 CASSFSGQVNTGELFF
TRBJ2-5 TRBV5-6 CASSPRDYQETQYF
TRBJ1-2 TRBV25-1 CASSVEGKPHYGYTF
TRBJ1-5 TRBV6-1 CASSLGGGQPQHF
TRBJ1-6 TRBV3-1/TRBV3-2 CASRDRGTRSPLHF
TRBJ2-5 TRBV11-3 CASSLFGGREETQYF
TRBJ2-3 TRBV9 CASSVAPGVDTQYF
TRBJ2-5 TRBV5-1 CASSPQTGKAETQYF